The TCR beta chain described here comes from a study of OX40 agonist ivuxolimab in advanced cancers. Looking at the study overall: Dose-escalation patients were diagnosed with hepatocellular carcinoma, melanoma, renal cell cancer or head and neck cancer.

As regards this clone: Its specificity is unknown.

Assay used: immunoSEQ multiplex PCR; TCRdb lists only in-frame clones, some missing. The sample lists around 120,000 clones; roughly nine tenths were seen once. Study results and caveats: Clones of CD4+ and CD8+ blood T cells grew by week 6 at doses of 0.1 to 3.0 mg/kg. Expanded peripheral T cells had an undetermined antigen specificity.

Patients who had autoimmune disease history or got systemic immunosuppression were left out. The CDR3 is 12 amino acids. Per the germline V gene, CDR1 is SNHLY and CDR2 is FYNNEI. Between the trimmed V and J ends, which lost 4 bases and 6 bases, there was a span of 7 bases. This chain links TRBV2 with TRBJ1-3; D remains unclear. The TCR was taken from an adult with an advanced solid tumor such as melanoma, head and neck, liver or kidney cancer. The sequencing here drew on CD4+ or CD8+ T cells sorted from blood, taken in a trial of the OX40 agonist ivuxolimab. CDR3 amino acids: CASSGTSNTIYF. The CDR3 DNA sequence: TGTGCCAGCAGTGGGACCTCAAACACCATATATTTT.